Sequencing of this T cell receptor beta chain was carried out in a study of blood T cell repertoires in COVID-19. Germline lookup yields CDR1 SGHTA and CDR2 FQGNSA. This CDR3 is 15 amino acids long. The trim removed 5 bases at V and 2 bases at J, leaving 6 bases unmatched. Repertoires were generated with immunoSEQ multiplex PCR, while TCRdb's copy carries only in-frame clones and drops some. This sample has fewer than 350,000 clones; roughly nine tenths occur once, and the top ten carry 4.5% to 5.5%. The rearrangement links TRBV7-2 to TRBJ2-1; 7 bases line up with TRBD1. Sequencing was carried out using PBMCs or T cells enriched from blood (not recorded which). This sequence was found in a man aged 55 to 69 who had recovered from COVID-19. Here the CDR3 DNA reads TGTGCCAGCAGCAACAGCAGGGGGACCTACAATGAGCAGTTCTTC. Amino acid sequence: CASSNSRGTYNEQFF.